The 19 T cell receptor beta chains listed next were all sequenced from one sample in a study of blood T cell repertoires in COVID-19. Sequenced by immunoSEQ multiplex PCR; TCRdb stores in-frame clones only, minus some. Of about 250,000 clones detected, around 84% appear once; the ten largest clones hold roughly 4.7%. The sample was PBMCs or T cells enriched from blood (not recorded which). Receptors were obtained from a man aged 35 to 55 who had been exposed to COVID-19.

V and J are TRBV5-1 and TRBJ2-5, with 10 positions matching TRBD2. Germline-derived CDR1 and CDR2 are SGHRS and YFSETQ. This CDR3 is 15 amino acids long. V lost 3 bases and J lost 2; bases outside the gene matches: 4. In DNA, the CDR3 is TGCGCCAGCAGCTACGGGACTAGCGTTCAAGAGACCCAGTACTTC. Residues: CASSYGTSVQETQYF.

This chain links TRBV6-6 with TRBJ2-2; 8 bases line up with TRBD2. This CDR3 region has 15 residues. Germline lookup yields CDR1 MNHNY and CDR2 SVGAGI (reference sequence). Trimming at V came to 2 bases and at J to 5 bases, leaving 4 bases not matched to a gene. This CDR3 is CASSYAGGKTGELFF. The CDR3 region has the DNA TGTGCCAGCAGTTACGCGGGAGGAAAGACCGGGGAGCTGTTTTTT.

The V gene is TRBV7-3, the J gene TRBJ1-2; D possibly corresponds to TRBD1 (6 bases). The CDR3 has 14 residues. The ends were cut back, 6 bases at V and 0 bases at J, with 11 bases in the middle. Germline values: CDR1 SGHTA, CDR2 FQGTGA. The CDR3 loop reads CASSDRRSNYGYTF. The CDR3 DNA is TGTGCCAGCAGTGACAGGAGGTCTAACTATGGCTACACCTTC. Drawing the rest from reference TRBV7-3 and TRBJ1-2, the complete variable domain is GAGVSQTPSNKVTEKGKYVELRCDPISGHTALYWYRQSLGQGPEFLIYFQGTGAADDSGLPNDRFFAVRPEGSVSTLKIQRTERGDSAVYLCASSDRRSNYGYTFGSGTRLTVV.

CDR3: CASRTTGTYEQYF. CDR3 DNA: TGTGCCAGCAGAACGACAGGGACCTACGAGCAGTACTTC. The chain has TRBV11-2 and TRBJ2-7, with TRBD1 matching 7 bases. Per the germline V gene, CDR1 is SGHAT and CDR2 is FQNNGV. The CDR3 is 13 amino acids. V was pared by 6 bases and J by 2 bases, with 4 bases of the junction left unmatched.

This chain joins TRBV5-6 and TRBJ2-7; D is ambiguous. V was pared by 1 base and J by 7 bases, with 9 bases between. CDR3 length: 12 residues. Germline V gene sequence: CDR1 SGHDT, CDR2 YYEEEE. The chain's CDR3 is CASSLPYTEQYF. The CDR3 region has the DNA TGTGCCAGCAGCTTGCCCTATACGGAGCAGTACTTC.

The gene calls are TRBV30 and TRBJ2-4; D gene uncertain. Germline V gene lookup returns CDR1 GTSNPN and CDR2 SVGIG (reference sequence). The CDR3 has 15 residues. V dropped 1 base and J dropped 3 bases, with 13 bases sitting between them. The DNA of the CDR3 is TGTGCCTGGAGTGCGGGTAATCTGGGCAAAAACATTCAGTACTTC. It codes for CAWSAGNLGKNIQYF.

V and J are TRBV5-1 and TRBJ1-4; D is uncertain. Germline loops: CDR1 SGHRS, CDR2 YFSETQ. The CDR3 totals 14 residues. V lost 4 bases, J lost 3 bases, and 10 bases lay in between. In DNA, the CDR3 is TGCGCCAGCAGCGAAGACAACGCTAATGAAAAACTGTTTTTT. Its translation is CASSEDNANEKLFF.

The chain combines TRBV19 with TRBJ2-1, with 7 bases that match TRBD2. Germline V gene lookup returns CDR1 LNHDA and CDR2 SQIVND (reference sequence). Losses at the gene ends were 6 bases for V and 0 bases for J; bases not matched to a gene: 5. The CDR3 totals 15 residues. In DNA, the CDR3 is TGTGCCAGTAGCCCGGGACTACTCTCCTACAATGAGCAGTTCTTC. Translated: CASSPGLLSYNEQFF.

V gene TRBV6-5 combines with J gene TRBJ1-1; D gene unclear. Germline V gives CDR1 MNHEY, CDR2 SVGAGI. The CDR3 has 14 amino acids. V was pared by 3 bases and J by 3 bases, with 11 bases between. Here the CDR3 DNA reads TGTGCCAGCAGTTATGCGGGAGCGCACACTGAAGCTTTCTTT. Amino acid sequence: CASSYAGAHTEAFF.

The gene calls are TRBV3-1 (or the pseudogene TRBV3-2) and TRBJ1-5; 7 bases line up with TRBD1. The CDR3 loop spans 17 amino acids. Germline V gives CDR1 LGHDT, CDR2 YNNKEL (reference sequence). V shed 0 bases and J 1 base; nucleotides not matched to a gene: 6. CDR3 residues: CASSQEGATGSNQPQHF. For the CDR3, the DNA is TGTGCCAGCAGCCAAGAAGGCGCGACAGGGAGCAATCAGCCCCAGCATTTT.

This chain links TRBV5-4 with TRBJ2-7; D perhaps matches TRBD2 (5 bases). The CDR3 length is 14 residues. Trimming took 0 bases from V and 6 from J, leaving 13 bases between them. Germline V lookup: CDR1 SGHNT, CDR2 YYREEE (reference sequence). CDR3: CASSLAAGFGEQYF. CDR3 coding DNA: TGTGCCAGCAGCTTGGCCGCGGGTTTTGGCGAGCAGTACTTC. Full variable domain (remainder filled in from reference TRBV5-4 and TRBJ2-7): ETGVTQSPTHLIKTRGQQVTLRCSSQSGHNTVSWYQQALGQGPQFIFQYYREEENGRGNFPPRFSGLQFPNYSSELNVNALELDDSALYLCASSLAAGFGEQYFGPGTRLTVT.

The chain employs TRBV30 and TRBJ1-2, with unresolved D. The CDR3 is 13 amino acids. From germline, CDR1 is GTSNPN and CDR2 SVGIG (reference sequence). The V end lost 1 base, the J end lost 3 bases, and 9 bases lay between the germline ends. CDR3 coding DNA: TGTGCCTGGAGTGGTTCCTCCCACTATGGCTACACCTTC. Amino acids: CAWSGSSHYGYTF.

The chain combines TRBV12-3 or TRBV12-4 with TRBJ2-3, with TRBD2 identical over 8 bases. The CDR3 has 13 amino acids. The junction had 0 bases not matched to a gene; V was cut back by 6 bases and J by 1 base. CDR3: CASRLAGTDTQYF. The CDR3 DNA sequence: TGTGCCAGCAGACTAGCGGGCACAGATACGCAGTATTTT.

The chain is built from TRBV6-1 and TRBJ1-2; D perhaps matches TRBD1 (6 bases). The germline V gene has CDR1 MNHNS and CDR2 SASEGT. CDR3 size: 14 residues. The V and J ends lost 1 base and 5 bases respectively, with 11 bases between them. The CDR3 DNA is TGTGCCAGCAGTGAAGGGGGGGGGCCATATGGCTACACCTTC. It codes for CASSEGGGPYGYTF.

This chain joins TRBV5-4 and TRBJ1-2; no reliable D call. The germline CDR1 and CDR2 sequences are SGHNT and YYREEE (reference sequence). Trimming removed 1 base at V and 8 bases at J, with 21 bases between. The CDR3 covers 16 residues. The CDR3 sequence: CASSLSGNYLSSGYTF. Here the CDR3 DNA reads TGTGCCAGCAGCTTGTCGGGTAATTATCTTTCGTCCGGCTACACCTTC.

The chain recombines TRBV19 with TRBJ1-3; possibly TRBD1 for D (5 bases). Germline assignment: CDR1 LNHDA and CDR2 SQIVND (reference sequence). Trimming removed 11 bases from V and 4 bases from J, with 21 bases in between. The CDR3 runs 15 residues. The CDR3, as DNA: TGTGCCCCAGCAAAGGGGAAACCTGGCGGAAACACCATATATTTT. Amino acids: CAPAKGKPGGNTIYF.

This chain links TRBV9 with TRBJ2-7, with D possibly TRBD1 on 6 matching bases. There are 15 residues in the CDR3. CDR1 SGDLS and CDR2 YYNGEE come from the germline V gene. Trimming left V 1 base short and J 2 bases short, with 13 bases between. The CDR3 sequence: CASSVRGTTAYEQYF. The CDR3 coding sequence is TGTGCCAGCAGCGTAAGGGGGACAACGGCCTACGAGCAGTACTTC. Based on the CDR3 plus reference TRBV9 and TRBJ2-7, the full variable domain is DSGVTQTPKHLITATGQRVTLRCSPRSGDLSVYWYQQSLDQGLQFLIQYYNGEERAKGNILERFSAQQFPDLHSELNLSSLELGDSALYFCASSVRGTTAYEQYFGPGTRLTVT.

The chain couples TRBV2 to TRBJ2-7, with 9 bases that match TRBD1. The germline gives CDR1 SNHLY, CDR2 FYNNEI. The V segment lost 9 bases and the J segment 2 bases; nucleotides outside the gene matches: 8. CDR3 length: 14 residues. The CDR3 bases are TGTGCCAGTTCCCCCGGGACAGGGACCTACGAGCAGTACTTC. This codes for CASSPGTGTYEQYF.

This sequence joins TRBV19 and TRBJ1-2; 9 bases line up with TRBD1. The CDR3 runs 16 residues. V shed 3 bases and J 6 bases; nucleotides not matched to a gene: 11. The V gene's germline CDR1 is LNHDA and CDR2 SQIVND (reference sequence). The DNA for the CDR3 is TGTGCCAGTAGTATGTCCCACAGGGGGCGCCCTGATGGCTACACCTTC. Translation: CASSMSHRGRPDGYTF.